The source of this TCR beta chain is a study of blood T cell repertoires in COVID-19. Study in general: Acute-phase and convalescent COVID-19 samples originated in the United States, Italy and Spain. PBMCs, B-cell-depleted T cells, or T cells were the source of the cDNA or gDNA that made up the material.

Repertoires were generated with immunoSEQ multiplex PCR, while TCRdb's copy carries only in-frame clones and drops some. This sample has about 55,000 clones; 85% to 90% occur once, and the top ten carry 16%. Deletions cut 4 bases from V and 0 bases from J, with 9 bases between. The CDR3 extends over 14 amino acids. Looked up from germline, CDR1 is SGHDN and CDR2 is FVKESK. This chain links TRBV14 with TRBJ2-5; tentative D call: TRBD2 (5 bases). The sequence was collected from a human donor in a cohort sampled during active COVID-19. The sequenced sample consisted of peripheral blood. CDR3 loop: CASSLVRDQETQYF. The CDR3 DNA sequence: TGTGCCAGCAGCCTCGTGCGGGACCAAGAGACCCAGTACTTC.